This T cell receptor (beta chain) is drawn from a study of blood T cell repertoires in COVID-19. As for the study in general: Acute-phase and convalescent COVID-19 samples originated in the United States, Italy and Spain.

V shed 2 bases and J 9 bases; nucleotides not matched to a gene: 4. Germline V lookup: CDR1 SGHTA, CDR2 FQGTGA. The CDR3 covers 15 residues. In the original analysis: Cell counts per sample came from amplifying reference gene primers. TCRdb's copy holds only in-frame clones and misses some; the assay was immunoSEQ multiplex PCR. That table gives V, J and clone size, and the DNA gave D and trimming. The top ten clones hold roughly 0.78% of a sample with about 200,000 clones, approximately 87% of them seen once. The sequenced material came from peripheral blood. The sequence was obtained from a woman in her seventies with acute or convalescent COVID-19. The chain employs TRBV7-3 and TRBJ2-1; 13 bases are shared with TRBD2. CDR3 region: CASSLGLAGAIEQFF. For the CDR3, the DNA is TGTGCCAGCAGCTTAGGACTAGCGGGAGCCATTGAGCAGTTCTTC.